The 19 T cell receptor beta chains reported below all come from one sample, sequenced in a study of cytomegalovirus exposure and HLA in healthy donors. PCR used 60 Vbeta primers and 13 Jbeta primers. This table comes from immunoSEQ multiplex PCR, and its TCRdb copy is limited to in-frame clones, with some not included. This repertoire shows some 130,000 clones, roughly 84% found once; its top ten account for about 1.5%. The specimen was PBMCs. The receptors were sampled from a boy younger than 18 in good health and CMV-seronegative.

This chain joins TRBV7-2 and TRBJ2-5; 9 nucleotides align to TRBD2. This CDR3 has 18 residues. The V gene's germline CDR1 is SGHTA and CDR2 FQGNSA. The junction had 15 bases not matched to a gene; V was cut back by 2 bases and J by 5 bases. The CDR3 reads CASSLNLASGTLGETQYF. CDR3 bases: TGTGCCAGCAGCTTAAATTTGGCTAGCGGGACGCTCGGGGAGACCCAGTACTTC.

The V gene is TRBV7-9, the J gene TRBJ2-7, with 8 bases matching TRBD2. V dropped 4 bases and J dropped 0; count of bases not matched to a gene: 2. Germline CDR1 SEHNR, CDR2 FQNEAQ (reference sequence). The CDR3 loop spans 14 amino acids. CDR3 DNA: TGTGCCAGCAGCTGGAGCGGGAGCTCCTACGAGCAGTACTTC. Its translation: CASSWSGSSYEQYF. Variable domain in full (rest from reference TRBV7-9 and TRBJ2-7): DTGVSQNPRHKITKRGQNVTFRCDPISEHNRLYWYRQTLGQGPEFLTYFQNEAQLEKSRLLSDRFSAERPKGSFSTLEIQRTEQGDSAMYLCASSWSGSSYEQYFGPGTRLTVT.

The chain has TRBV7-2 and TRBJ2-1; TRBD2 matches 9 bases. After removal of 3 bases from V and 8 bases from J, the junction contained 2 bases not matched to a gene. The CDR3 sequence is 13 residues long. Germline V lookup: CDR1 SGHTA, CDR2 FQGNSA. The CDR3 DNA is TGTGCCAGCAGCTTCGCGGGGGGGCATGAGCAGTTCTTC. It translates to CASSFAGGHEQFF.

The chain combines TRBV7-2 with TRBJ2-6, with D unresolved. V gave up 6 bases and J gave up 4 bases, with 10 bases separating them. This CDR3 region has 14 residues. Germline values: CDR1 SGHTA, CDR2 FQGNSA. The CDR3 sequence is CASRLNRGANVLTF. The DNA for the CDR3 is TGTGCCAGCAGGCTTAATCGGGGGGCCAACGTCCTGACTTTC.

The chain recombines TRBV7-3 with TRBJ2-1, with 10 bases identical to TRBD1. With 2 bases clipped from V and 8 bases from J, the junction kept 6 bases outside the gene matches. This CDR3 region has 15 residues. Germline V gene sequence: CDR1 SGHTA, CDR2 FQGTGA. The CDR3: CASSLSGTGAYEQFF. CDR3 nucleotides: TGTGCCAGCAGCTTATCCGGGACAGGGGCCTATGAGCAGTTCTTC. Based on the CDR3 plus reference TRBV7-3 and TRBJ2-1, the full variable domain is GAGVSQTPSNKVTEKGKYVELRCDPISGHTALYWYRQSLGQGPEFLIYFQGTGAADDSGLPNDRFFAVRPEGSVSTLKIQRTERGDSAVYLCASSLSGTGAYEQFFGPGTRLTVL.

The V gene is TRBV4-2, the J gene TRBJ1-1; no clear D. The germline gives CDR1 LGHNA, CDR2 YNFKEQ. Between the trimmed V and J ends, which lost 8 bases and 5 bases, there was a span of 21 bases. CDR3 length equals 15 residues. The CDR3 spells CASRKSTQDGTEAFF. As DNA, the CDR3 is TGTGCCAGCCGAAAATCAACCCAAGACGGGACTGAAGCTTTCTTT.

The chain recombines TRBV7-9 with TRBJ2-7; 7 positions agree with TRBD1. Germline lookup yields CDR1 SEHNR and CDR2 FQNEAQ (reference sequence). The CDR3 totals 14 residues. With V trimmed by 3 bases and J by 3 bases, 5 bases remained unmatched. The CDR3 protein is CASSFTGAFYEQYF. CDR3 DNA: TGTGCCAGCAGCTTTACAGGGGCCTTCTACGAGCAGTACTTC.

This clone has a handful of counts. This chain links TRBV13 with TRBJ2-7; a weak D match, TRBD1 (6 bases). CDR1 is PRHDT, CDR2 FYEKMQ, per germline (reference sequence). Between the trimmed V and J ends, which lost 5 bases and 3 bases, there was a span of 8 bases. The CDR3 runs to 12 residues. CDR3 DNA: TGTGCCAGCAGCACACAGGGCTACGAGCAGTACTTC. This codes for CASSTQGYEQYF.

The chain has TRBV15 and TRBJ2-1, with a weak D call TRBD2 (6 bases). CDR3 length: 14 amino acids. Trimming left V 5 bases short and J 2 bases short, with 10 bases between. CDR1 is LNHNV, CDR2 YYDKDF, per germline (reference sequence). The CDR3 sequence: CATSQDYTYNEQFF. For the CDR3, the DNA is TGTGCCACCAGCCAGGACTATACCTACAATGAGCAGTTCTTC.

The V gene is TRBV4-3, the J gene TRBJ2-3, with no clear D. V gave up 3 bases and J gave up 5 bases, with 15 bases separating them. This CDR3 is 15 amino acids long. Germline values: CDR1 LGHNA, CDR2 YSLEER. The CDR3 nucleotides read TGCGCCAGCAGCCATTCACAGAAGAGTGGAGATACGCAGTATTTT. Its translation: CASSHSQKSGDTQYF.

This sequence joins TRBV23-1 and TRBJ1-6; D is perhaps TRBD1 (5 bases). TRBV23-1 is placed among ORFs of uncertain function. This CDR3 has 13 residues. V dropped 4 bases and J dropped 7 bases, with 8 bases sitting between them. The CDR3: CASSLEGNSPLHF. DNA for the CDR3: TGCGCCAGCAGTCTGGAGGGGAATTCACCCCTCCACTTT.

J is TRBJ2-7 and V is TRBV28; TRBD1 agrees at 10 bases. Germline V gene data show CDR1 as MDHEN and CDR2 as SYDVKM. The CDR3 is 14 amino acids. V gave up 10 bases and J gave up 0 bases; unmatched junction bases: 6. The CDR3 region has the DNA TGTGCCACCAATCGACAGGGGGCCTCCTACGAGCAGTACTTC. Its protein product is CATNRQGASYEQYF.

CDR3 in amino acids: CSVLSSGNTIYF. Here the CDR3 DNA reads TGCAGCGTTCTCAGCTCTGGAAACACCATATATTTT. V and J are TRBV29-1 and TRBJ1-3; no reliable D call. CDR1 and CDR2 from the germline V gene are SQVTM and ANQGSEA. The V and J ends lost 5 bases and 0 bases respectively, with 5 bases between them. The length of the CDR3 is 12 residues. Using reference TRBV29-1 and TRBJ1-3 for the parts outside the CDR3, the full variable domain is SAVISQKPSRDICQRGTSLTIQCQVDSQVTMMFWYRQQPGQSLTLIATANQGSEATYESGFVIDKFPISRPNLTFSTLTVSNMSPEDSSIYLCSVLSSGNTIYFGEGSWLTVV.

The CDR3 nucleotides are TGCGCCAGCAGCTTGGCCAGGCGAGAGCAGTTCTTC. Translating gives CASSLARREQFF. V usage is TRBV5-1 and J usage is TRBJ2-1, with D uncertain. From germline, CDR1 is SGHRS and CDR2 YFSETQ. This CDR3 has 12 amino acids. V was trimmed by 0 bases and J by 10 bases, leaving 8 bases between them.

The table lists this clone with a few counts. V gene TRBV5-1 combines with J gene TRBJ2-7, with D possibly TRBD2 on 5 matching bases. V was cut by 5 bases and J by 4 bases, with 19 bases left in between. Germline lookup yields CDR1 SGHRS and CDR2 YFSETQ. The CDR3 runs 15 residues. CDR3 residues: CASSNQASGSYEQYF. In nucleotides, the CDR3 is TGCGCCAGCAGTAACCAAGCCTCGGGGAGTTACGAGCAGTACTTC.

The chain recombines TRBV7-8 with TRBJ2-1, with 10 bases matching TRBD2. Germline V gene data show CDR1 as SGHVS and CDR2 as FQNEAQ. This CDR3 has 16 amino acids. The J segment lost 8 bases and the V segment lost 2 bases, leaving 9 bases of the junction unmatched. The CDR3 bases are TGTGCCAGCAGCTTACCACTAGCGGGACTCGTCGATGAGCAGTTCTTC. Translating gives CASSLPLAGLVDEQFF.

The J gene is TRBJ2-1, the V gene TRBV6-5, with D maybe TRBD1 (6 bases). V dropped 8 bases and J dropped 7 bases, with 15 bases sitting between them. The CDR3 covers 13 residues. CDR1 is MNHEY and CDR2 is SVGAGI in the germline V gene. CDR3 DNA: TGTGCCAGCCACTCAGGGGTGCAAAATGAGCAGTTCTTC. The encoded protein is CASHSGVQNEQFF.

This chain connects TRBV6-5 to TRBJ2-1, with 7 nucleotides matching TRBD2. V gave up 2 bases and J gave up 5 bases; unmatched junction bases: 6. The CDR3 extends over 15 amino acids. CDR1 and CDR2 from the germline V gene are MNHEY and SVGAGI. CDR3 nucleotide sequence: TGTGCCAGCAGTTACGGGGGGGACTTGAACAATGAGCAGTTCTTC. Its translation is CASSYGGDLNNEQFF.

This chain joins TRBV28 and TRBJ1-2, with unresolved D. From germline, CDR1 is MDHEN and CDR2 SYDVKM. The CDR3 has 15 amino acids. V was cut by 3 bases and J by 4 bases, with 15 bases left in between. The DNA for the CDR3 is TGTGCCAGCAGTTTGGGAGGGTCGGGTCTCTATGGCTACACCTTC. Its protein is CASSLGGSGLYGYTF.